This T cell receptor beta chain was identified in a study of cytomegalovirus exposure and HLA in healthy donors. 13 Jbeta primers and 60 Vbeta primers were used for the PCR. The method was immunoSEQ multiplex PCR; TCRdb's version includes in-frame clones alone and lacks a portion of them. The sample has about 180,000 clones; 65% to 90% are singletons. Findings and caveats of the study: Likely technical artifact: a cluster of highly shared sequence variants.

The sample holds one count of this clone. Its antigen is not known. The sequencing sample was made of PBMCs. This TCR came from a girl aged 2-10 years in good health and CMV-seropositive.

The CDR3 DNA reads as TGTGCCTGGGGGCTCGAAGTTTCGAACACTGAAGCTTTCTTT. Its protein product is CAWGLEVSNTEAFF. The chain is built from TRBV30 and TRBJ1-1; D unresolved. Per germline, CDR1 GTSNPN and CDR2 SVGIG (reference sequence). The ends were cut back, 5 bases at V and 1 base at J, with 14 bases in the middle. CDR3 length: 14 residues.